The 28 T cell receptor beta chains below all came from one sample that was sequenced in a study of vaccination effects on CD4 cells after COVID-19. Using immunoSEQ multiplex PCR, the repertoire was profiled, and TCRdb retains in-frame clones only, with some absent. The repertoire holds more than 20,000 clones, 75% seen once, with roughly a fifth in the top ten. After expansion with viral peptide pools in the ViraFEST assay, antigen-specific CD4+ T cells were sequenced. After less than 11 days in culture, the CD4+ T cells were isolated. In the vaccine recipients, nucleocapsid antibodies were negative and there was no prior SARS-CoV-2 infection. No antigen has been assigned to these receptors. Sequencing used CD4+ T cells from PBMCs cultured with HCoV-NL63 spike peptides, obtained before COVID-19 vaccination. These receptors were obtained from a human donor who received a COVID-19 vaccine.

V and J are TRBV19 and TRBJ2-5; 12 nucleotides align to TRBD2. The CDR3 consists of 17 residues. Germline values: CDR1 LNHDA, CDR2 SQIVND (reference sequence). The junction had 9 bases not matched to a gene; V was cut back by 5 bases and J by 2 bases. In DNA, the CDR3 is TGTGCCAGTAGTTCCGTGGGACTAGCGGGCGGTCAAGAGACCCAGTACTTC. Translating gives CASSSVGLAGGQETQYF.

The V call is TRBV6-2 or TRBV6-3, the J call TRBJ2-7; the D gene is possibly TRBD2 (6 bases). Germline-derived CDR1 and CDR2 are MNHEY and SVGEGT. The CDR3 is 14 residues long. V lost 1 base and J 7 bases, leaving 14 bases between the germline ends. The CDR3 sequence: CASSYWRGRREQYF. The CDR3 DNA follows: TGTGCCAGCAGTTACTGGAGGGGACGGCGAGAGCAGTACTTC.

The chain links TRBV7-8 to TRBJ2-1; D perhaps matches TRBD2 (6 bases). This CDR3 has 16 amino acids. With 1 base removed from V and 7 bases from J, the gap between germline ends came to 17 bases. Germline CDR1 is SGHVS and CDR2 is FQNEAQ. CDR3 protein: CASSLGAGKIKNEQFF. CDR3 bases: TGTGCCAGCAGCTTAGGGGCGGGGAAAATTAAGAATGAGCAGTTCTTC.

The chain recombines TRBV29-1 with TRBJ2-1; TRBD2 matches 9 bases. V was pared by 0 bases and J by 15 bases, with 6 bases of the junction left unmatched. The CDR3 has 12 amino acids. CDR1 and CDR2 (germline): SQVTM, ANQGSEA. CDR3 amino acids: CSVEDLAGGPFF. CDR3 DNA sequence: TGCAGCGTTGAAGATCTCGCGGGGGGGCCGTTCTTC.

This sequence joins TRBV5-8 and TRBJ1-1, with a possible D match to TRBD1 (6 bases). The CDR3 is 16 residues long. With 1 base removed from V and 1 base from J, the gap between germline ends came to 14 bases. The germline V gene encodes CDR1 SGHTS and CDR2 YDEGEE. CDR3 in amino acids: CASSLRGREGNTEAFF. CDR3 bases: TGTGCCAGCAGCTTGAGGGGGAGGGAGGGGAACACTGAAGCTTTCTTT.

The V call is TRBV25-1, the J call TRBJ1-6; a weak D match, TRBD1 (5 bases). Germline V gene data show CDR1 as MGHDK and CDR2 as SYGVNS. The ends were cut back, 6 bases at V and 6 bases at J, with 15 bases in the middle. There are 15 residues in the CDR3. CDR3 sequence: CASSLQGTANSPLHF. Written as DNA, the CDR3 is TGTGCCAGCAGCCTACAAGGGACGGCTAATTCACCCCTCCACTTT.

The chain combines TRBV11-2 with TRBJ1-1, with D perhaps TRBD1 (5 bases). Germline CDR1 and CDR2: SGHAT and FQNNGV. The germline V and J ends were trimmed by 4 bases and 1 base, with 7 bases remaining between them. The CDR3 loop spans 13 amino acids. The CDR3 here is CASSSQGNTEAFF. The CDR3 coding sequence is TGTGCCAGCAGCTCTCAGGGGAACACTGAAGCTTTCTTT.

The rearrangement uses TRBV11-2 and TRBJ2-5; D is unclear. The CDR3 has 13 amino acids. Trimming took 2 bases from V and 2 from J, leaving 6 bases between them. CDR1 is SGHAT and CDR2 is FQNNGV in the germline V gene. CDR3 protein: CASSLLVQETQYF. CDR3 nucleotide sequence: TGTGCCAGCAGCTTATTAGTTCAAGAGACCCAGTACTTC.

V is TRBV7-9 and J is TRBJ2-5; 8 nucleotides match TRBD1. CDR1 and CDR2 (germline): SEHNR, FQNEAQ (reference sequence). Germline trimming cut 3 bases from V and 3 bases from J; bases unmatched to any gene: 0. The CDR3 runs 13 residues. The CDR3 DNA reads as TGTGCCAGCAGCTTGGGACAGGAAGAGACCCAGTACTTC. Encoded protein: CASSLGQEETQYF.

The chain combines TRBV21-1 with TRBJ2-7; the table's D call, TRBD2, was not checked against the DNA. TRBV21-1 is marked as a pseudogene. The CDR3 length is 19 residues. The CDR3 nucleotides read TGTGCCAGCAGCAAAGCAAGGGTAGCGGGGGTTCTCGACCCCTACGAGCAGTACTTC. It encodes CASSKARVAGVLDPYEQYF.

CDR3 nucleotide sequence: TGTGCCTGGAGTAAGGGGTTCTATGGCTACACCTTC. Its translation is CAWSKGFYGYTF. The chain recombines TRBV30 with TRBJ1-2; TRBD1 might be the D (5 bases). Trimming stripped 2 bases from V and 4 bases from J, with 8 bases between. CDR3 length: 12 amino acids. Germline assignment: CDR1 GTSNPN and CDR2 SVGIG (reference sequence).

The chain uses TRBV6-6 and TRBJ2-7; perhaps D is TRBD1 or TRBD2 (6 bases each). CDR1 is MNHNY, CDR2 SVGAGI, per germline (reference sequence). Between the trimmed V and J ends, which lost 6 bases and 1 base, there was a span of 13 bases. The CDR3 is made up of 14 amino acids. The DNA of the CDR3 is TGTGCCAGCAGCCGGGGGCGGCCGTCCTACGAGCAGTACTTC. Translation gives CASSRGRPSYEQYF.

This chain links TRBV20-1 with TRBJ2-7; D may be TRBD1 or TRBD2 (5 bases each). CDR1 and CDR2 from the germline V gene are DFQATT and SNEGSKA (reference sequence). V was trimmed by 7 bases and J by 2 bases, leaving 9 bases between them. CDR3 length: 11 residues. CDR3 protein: CSGRGAYEQYF. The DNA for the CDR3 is TGCAGTGGTAGGGGAGCCTACGAGCAGTACTTC.

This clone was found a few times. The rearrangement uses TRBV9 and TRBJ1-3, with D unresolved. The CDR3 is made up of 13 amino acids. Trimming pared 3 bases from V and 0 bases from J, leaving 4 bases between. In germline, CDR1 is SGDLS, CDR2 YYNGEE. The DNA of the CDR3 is TGTGCCAGCAGCGCGAACTCTGGAAACACCATATATTTT. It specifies CASSANSGNTIYF.

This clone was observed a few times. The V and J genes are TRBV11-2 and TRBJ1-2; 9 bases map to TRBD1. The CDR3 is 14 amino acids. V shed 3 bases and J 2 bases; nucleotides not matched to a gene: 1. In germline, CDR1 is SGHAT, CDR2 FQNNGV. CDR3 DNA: TGTGCCAGCAGCTTTGGGACAGGGAACTATGGCTACACCTTC. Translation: CASSFGTGNYGYTF.

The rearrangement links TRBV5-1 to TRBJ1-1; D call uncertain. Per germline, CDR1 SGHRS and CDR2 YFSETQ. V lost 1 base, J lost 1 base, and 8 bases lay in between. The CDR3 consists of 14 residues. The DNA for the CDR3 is TGCGCCAGCAGCTTGCTGGACGGGAACACTGAAGCTTTCTTT. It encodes CASSLLDGNTEAFF.

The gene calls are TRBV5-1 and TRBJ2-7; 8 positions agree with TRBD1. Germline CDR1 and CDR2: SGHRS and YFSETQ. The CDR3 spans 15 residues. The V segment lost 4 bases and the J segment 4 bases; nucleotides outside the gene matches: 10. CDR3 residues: CASSLKPGQAYEQYF. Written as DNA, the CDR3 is TGCGCCAGCAGCCTTAAACCGGGACAGGCTTACGAGCAGTACTTC.

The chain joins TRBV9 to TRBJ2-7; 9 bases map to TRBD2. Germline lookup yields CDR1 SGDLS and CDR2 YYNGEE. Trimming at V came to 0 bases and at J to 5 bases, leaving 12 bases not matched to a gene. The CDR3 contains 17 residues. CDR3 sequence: CASSVGGCGGGPHEQYF. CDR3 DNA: TGTGCCAGCAGCGTAGGAGGTTGCGGGGGGGGTCCTCACGAGCAGTACTTC.

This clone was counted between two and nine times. CDR3 sequence (DNA): TGTGCCAGCAACAGGGGAAGTAGCAATCAGCCCCAGCATTTT. Translated: CASNRGSSNQPQHF. This sequence joins TRBV2 and TRBJ1-5, with 7 nucleotides matching TRBD1. Germline V gene sequence: CDR1 SNHLY, CDR2 FYNNEI. V shed 7 bases, J shed 0 bases, and the junction held 3 bases outside the gene matches. CDR3 length: 14 residues.

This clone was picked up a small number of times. The CDR3 protein is CSASPGRWFF. CDR3 nucleotides: TGCAGTGCTAGTCCGGGGAGGTGGTTCTTC. The chain links TRBV20-1 to TRBJ2-1, with a possible D match to TRBD2 (6 bases). Germline CDR1 reads DFQATT; CDR2 reads SNEGSKA (reference sequence). The CDR3 totals 10 residues. The ends were cut back, 3 bases at V and 15 bases at J, with 12 bases in the middle.

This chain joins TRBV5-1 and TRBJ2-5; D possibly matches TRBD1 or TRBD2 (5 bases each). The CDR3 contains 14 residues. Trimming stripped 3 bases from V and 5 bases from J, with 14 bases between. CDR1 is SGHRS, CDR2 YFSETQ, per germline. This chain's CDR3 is CASSWGPSRETQYF. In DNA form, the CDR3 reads TGCGCCAGCAGCTGGGGACCTAGCAGGGAGACCCAGTACTTC. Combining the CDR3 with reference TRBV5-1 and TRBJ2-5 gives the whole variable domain KAGVTQTPRYLIKTRGQQVTLSCSPISGHRSVSWYQQTPGQGLQFLFEYFSETQRNKGNFPGRFSGRQFSNSRSEMNVSTLELGDSALYLCASSWGPSRETQYFGPGTRLLVL.

CDR3 coding DNA: TGCGCCAGCAGCCAAGATCGGAACTGGGTCTATGGCTACACCTTC. Amino acid sequence: CASSQDRNWVYGYTF. This rearrangement joins TRBV4-3 to TRBJ1-2; no reliable D call. The CDR3 length is 15 residues. Trimming took 0 bases from V and 4 from J, leaving 12 bases between them. Looked up from germline, CDR1 is LGHNA and CDR2 is YSLEER.

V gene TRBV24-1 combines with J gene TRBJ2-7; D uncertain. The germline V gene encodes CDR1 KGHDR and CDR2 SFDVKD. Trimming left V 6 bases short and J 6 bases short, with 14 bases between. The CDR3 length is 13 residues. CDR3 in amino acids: CATSQDAVGEQYF. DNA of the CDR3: TGTGCCACCAGTCAAGACGCCGTGGGCGAGCAGTACTTC.

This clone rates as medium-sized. The CDR3 loop reads CASSDRTGPGGEQYF. CDR3 coding DNA: TGCGCCAGCAGCGATCGGACAGGACCGGGGGGCGAGCAGTACTTC. The genes are TRBV5-1 and TRBJ2-7; D may be TRBD1 or TRBD2 (7 bases each). CDR3 size: 15 residues. V lost 4 bases, J lost 6 bases, and 20 bases lay in between. Germline CDR1 SGHRS, CDR2 YFSETQ. The full variable domain, rest sourced from reference TRBV5-1 and TRBJ2-7, is KAGVTQTPRYLIKTRGQQVTLSCSPISGHRSVSWYQQTPGQGLQFLFEYFSETQRNKGNFPGRFSGRQFSNSRSEMNVSTLELGDSALYLCASSDRTGPGGEQYFGPGTRLTVT.

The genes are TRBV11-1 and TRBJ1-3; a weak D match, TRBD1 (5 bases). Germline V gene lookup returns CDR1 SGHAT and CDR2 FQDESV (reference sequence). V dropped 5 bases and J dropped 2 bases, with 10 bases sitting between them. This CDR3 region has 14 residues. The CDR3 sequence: CASSPTDAGNTIYF. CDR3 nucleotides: TGTGCCAGCAGCCCGACAGACGCTGGAAACACCATATATTTT.

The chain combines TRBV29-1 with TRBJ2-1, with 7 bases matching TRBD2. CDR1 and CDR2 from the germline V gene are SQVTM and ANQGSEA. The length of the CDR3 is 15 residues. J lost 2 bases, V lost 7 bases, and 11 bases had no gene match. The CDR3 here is CSAKVGGSPYNEQFF. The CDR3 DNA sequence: TGCAGCGCCAAGGTCGGCGGGAGCCCCTACAATGAGCAGTTCTTC.

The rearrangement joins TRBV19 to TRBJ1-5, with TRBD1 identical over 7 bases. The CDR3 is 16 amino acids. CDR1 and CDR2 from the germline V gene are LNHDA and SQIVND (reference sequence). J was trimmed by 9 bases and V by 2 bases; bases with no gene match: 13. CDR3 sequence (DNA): TGTGCCAGTAGTATAAGGTCGCAGGGGGGTTTGATGCCCCAGCATTTT. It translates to CASSIRSQGGLMPQHF.

DNA of the CDR3: TGTGCCAGTGAGGACAGGCGGCTGCTGGATACGCAGTATTTT. Protein product: CASEDRRLLDTQYF. This rearrangement joins TRBV19 to TRBJ2-3; 7 positions match TRBD1. This CDR3 spans 14 amino acids. J lost 6 bases, V lost 8 bases, and 11 bases had no gene match. Germline lookup yields CDR1 LNHDA and CDR2 SQIVND (reference sequence).